This is a list of T cell receptor beta chains from one sample in a study of OX40 agonist ivuxolimab in advanced cancers. Sequencing was performed with immunoSEQ multiplex PCR; in TCRdb, only in-frame clones are kept and a portion is missing. The data hold about 35,000 clones, with around three quarters observed a single time. The material was CD4+ or CD8+ T cells sorted from blood, obtained in a trial of the OX40 agonist ivuxolimab. All receptors derive from an adult with an advanced solid tumor such as melanoma, head and neck, liver or kidney cancer. Each CDR3 is given with its conserved first and last residue. A D gene is named only where the DNA matches it firmly. Size is omitted from some rows. Given values are once, few, many or a class for expanded clones.

clone_size,d_call,j_call,v_call,cdr3_aa,cdr3_nt
NA,NA,TRBJ2-3,TRBV2,CASSELRTDTQYF,TGTGCCAGCAGTGAGCTCCGCACAGATACGCAGTATTTT
NA,TRBD1,TRBJ1-2,TRBV5-6,CASSSGQGVRYGYTF,TGTGCCAGCAGCTCTGGACAGGGTGTACGGTATGGCTACACCTTC
NA,NA,TRBJ1-1,TRBV27,CASRPELLNTEAFF,TGTGCCAGCAGGCCAGAACTGTTGAACACTGAAGCTTTCTTT
NA,NA,TRBJ2-2,TRBV18,CASSLDRLPNTGELFF,TGTGCCAGCTCACTTGACAGGCTTCCGAACACCGGGGAGCTGTTTTTT
NA,NA,TRBJ1-1,TRBV7-2,CASSPDIGRMMNTEAFF,TGTGCCAGCAGCCCGGATATTGGTAGAATGATGAACACTGAAGCTTTCTTT
NA,TRBD1,TRBJ1-6,TRBV19,CASSIGTGSSPLHF,TGTGCCAGTAGTATAGGGACAGGCAGTTCACCCCTCCACTTT
NA,NA,TRBJ2-7,TRBV28,CASSRAIANEQYF,TGTGCCAGCTCCCGGGCGATCGCTAACGAGCAGTACTTC
NA,NA,TRBJ1-2,TRBV9,CASSVRTEGGYTF,TGTGCCAGCAGCGTTCGGACAGAGGGTGGCTACACCTTC
few,TRBD1,TRBJ1-5,TRBV4-1,CASSQGPGQLNQPQHF,TGCGCCAGCAGCCAAGGTCCGGGACAGCTCAATCAGCCCCAGCATTTT
few,NA,TRBJ1-2,TRBV7-8,CASSDEIRQGFSPTF,TGTGCCAGCAGCGACGAAATTCGGCAGGGATTTTCTCCCACCTTC
NA,NA,TRBJ2-2,TRBV6-1,CASSGLYDFGGELFF,TGTGCCAGCAGTGGATTATACGACTTTGGGGGGGAGCTGTTTTTT
NA,NA,TRBJ1-5,TRBV5-6,CASSLFFQGHQPQHF,TGTGCCAGCAGCTTGTTTTTCCAGGGGCATCAGCCCCAGCATTTT